A single sample is the source of the 13 T cell receptor beta chains below, sequenced in a study of glioma-infiltrating T cells after dendritic cell vaccination. The method was immunoSEQ multiplex PCR; TCRdb's version includes in-frame clones alone and lacks a portion of them. The table lists over 55,000 clones, 81% of them singletons. The specimen comprised blood, sampled before dendritic cell vaccination. The receptors come from a human donor with glioblastoma.

This rearrangement joins TRBV29-1 to TRBJ2-3, with D possibly being TRBD1 (6 bases). CDR1 and CDR2 from the germline V gene are SQVTM and ANQGSEA. The CDR3 extends over 13 amino acids. V was pared by 3 bases and J by 4 bases, with 11 bases between. The CDR3 nucleotides read TGCAGCGTTGACAGGGGAGCTTCAGATACGCAGTATTTT. This encodes CSVDRGASDTQYF.

The chain combines TRBV7-9 with TRBJ1-4; 11 bases are a match to TRBD1. The length of the CDR3 is 18 residues. V dropped 2 bases and J dropped 5; count of bases not matched to a gene: 10. CDR1 SEHNR and CDR2 FQNEAQ come from the germline V gene (reference sequence). CDR3 region: CASSLPGQGASKNEKLFF. The CDR3 DNA sequence: TGTGCCAGCAGCTTACCCGGACAGGGGGCCTCGAAGAATGAAAAACTGTTTTTT.

The rearrangement joins TRBV6-1 to TRBJ1-2; D remains ambiguous. Trimming pared 7 bases from V and 4 bases from J, leaving 13 bases between. The CDR3 covers 13 residues. The germline V gene encodes CDR1 MNHNS and CDR2 SASEGT. Written as DNA, the CDR3 is TGTGCCAGCACCCCGGGGAGTTCCTATGGCTACACCTTC. Translation: CASTPGSSYGYTF.

The chain links TRBV2 to TRBJ1-5, with 7 bases aligning to TRBD1. This CDR3 is built from 13 residues. Germline V gene sequence: CDR1 SNHLY, CDR2 FYNNEI. V was clipped by 10 bases and J by 3 bases; unmatched bases: 6. CDR3 DNA: TGTGCCACCGGGACAGAGAACAATCAGCCCCAGCATTTT. Translating gives CATGTENNQPQHF.

The chain is built from TRBV5-1 and TRBJ2-2; maybe TRBD1 (6 bases). The CDR3 has 14 residues. The germline V gene has CDR1 SGHRS and CDR2 YFSETQ. V gave up 6 bases and J gave up 2 bases, with 11 bases separating them. CDR3 DNA sequence: TGCGCCAGCAAGCAGGGGATAAACACCGGGGAGCTGTTTTTT. Translated: CASKQGINTGELFF.

This clone was seen a handful of times. The rearrangement joins TRBV19 to TRBJ1-2; D is unresolved. Germline V gene data show CDR1 as LNHDA and CDR2 as SQIVND (reference sequence). The CDR3 totals 15 residues. V lost 5 bases and J 0 bases, leaving 13 bases between the germline ends. The CDR3, as DNA: TGTGCCAGTAGTCCGACATCGACGGCTAACTATGGCTACACCTTC. It codes for CASSPTSTANYGYTF.

This chain uses TRBV6-1 with TRBJ2-3, with 7 nucleotides matching TRBD1. The trim removed 2 bases at V and 4 bases at J, leaving 12 bases unmatched. Germline CDR1 reads MNHNS; CDR2 reads SASEGT. The CDR3 sequence is 17 residues long. The chain's CDR3 is CASSESPTGRTADTQYF. The DNA of the CDR3 is TGTGCCAGCAGTGAATCCCCGACAGGGCGGACAGCAGATACGCAGTATTTT.

The chain recombines TRBV6-1 with TRBJ1-3; 7 nucleotides match TRBD1. Germline-derived CDR1 and CDR2 are MNHNS and SASEGT. Trimming took 7 bases from V and 0 from J; bases not matched to a gene: 3. The CDR3 has 14 amino acids. CDR3 in amino acids: CASTGTASGNTIYF. The CDR3 nucleotides read TGTGCCAGCACCGGGACAGCCTCTGGAAACACCATATATTTT.

This sequence joins TRBV12-5 and TRBJ2-3, with TRBD2 identical over 10 bases. The CDR3 loop spans 15 amino acids. The J segment lost 4 bases and the V segment lost 7 bases, leaving 8 bases of the junction unmatched. CDR1 LGHNT and CDR2 FRNRAP come from the germline V gene. The CDR3 DNA reads TGTGCTAGTGCCTTGGGACTAGCGTCCCCAGATACGCAGTATTTT. This translates into CASALGLASPDTQYF.

V is TRBV4-1 and J is TRBJ2-7; TRBD1 is a possible D gene (5 bases). V was pared by 4 bases and J by 3 bases, with 10 bases between. The germline gives CDR1 MGHRA, CDR2 YSYEKL. This CDR3 spans 13 amino acids. CDR3 bases: TGCGCCAGCAGCCCCCAGGGTGACTACGAGCAGTACTTC. Translation: CASSPQGDYEQYF.

The rearrangement uses TRBV4-3 and TRBJ1-2; 9 nucleotides match TRBD1. The J segment lost 6 bases and the V segment lost 3 bases, leaving 2 bases of the junction unmatched. CDR1 is LGHNA, CDR2 YSLEER, per germline. This CDR3 comprises 13 residues. CDR3 in amino acids: CASSHDRGDGYTF. The CDR3 DNA reads as TGCGCCAGCAGCCACGACAGGGGGGATGGCTACACCTTC.

This chain links TRBV6-6 with TRBJ2-7, with TRBD1 as a possible D gene (6 bases). V gave up 4 bases and J gave up 6 bases, with 13 bases separating them. The CDR3 is 13 residues long. Germline V lookup: CDR1 MNHNY, CDR2 SVGAGI (reference sequence). This CDR3 reads CASSSPGVREQYF. The CDR3 DNA reads as TGTGCCAGCAGTTCCCCAGGGGTCCGCGAGCAGTACTTC.

The gene calls are TRBV5-1 and TRBJ2-1; 9 positions agree with TRBD1. CDR3 length: 16 residues. Trimming cost V 4 bases and J 10 bases; bases outside gene matches: 15. Germline CDR1 and CDR2: SGHRS and YFSETQ. CDR3 sequence reads: CASSVGQGLFVREQFF. CDR3 nucleotides: TGCGCCAGCAGCGTGGGACAGGGACTCTTCGTTCGGGAGCAGTTCTTC.